One sample yielded the 7 T cell receptor beta chains listed below, sequenced in a study of cytomegalovirus exposure and HLA in healthy donors. Primers for the PCR totalled 60 Vbeta and 13 Jbeta. Profiled with immunoSEQ multiplex PCR; TCRdb holds only in-frame clones, not every one. This sample has more than 85,000 clones, with about 80% found just once. What was sequenced was PBMCs. These receptors originate from a woman aged 55-69 years in good health and CMV-seropositive.

This chain uses TRBV27 with TRBJ2-7, with 9 positions matching TRBD2. Germline trimming cut 5 bases from V and 3 bases from J; bases unmatched to any gene: 8. The CDR3 is 15 residues long. Per the germline V gene, CDR1 is MNHEY and CDR2 is SMNVEV (reference sequence). CDR3 in DNA: TGTGCCAGCAGTCCCCGACTAGCGGCCTTCTACGAGCAGTACTTC. The encoded protein is CASSPRLAAFYEQYF.

The chain couples TRBV13 to TRBJ2-5; D is unresolved. Trimming took off 2 bases at V and 5 bases at J, with 6 bases between the two ends. Germline V gene data show CDR1 as PRHDT and CDR2 as FYEKMQ (reference sequence). This CDR3 contains 12 residues. The chain's CDR3 is CASSLISETQYF. CDR3 sequence (DNA): TGTGCCAGCAGCTTAATTTCGGAGACCCAGTACTTC. The variable domain in full, completed from reference TRBV13 and TRBJ2-5, reads AAGVIQSPRHLIKEKRETATLKCYPIPRHDTVYWYQQGPGQDPQFLISFYEKMQSDKGSIPDRFSAQQFSDYHSELNMSSLELGDSALYFCASSLISETQYFGPGTRLLVL.

This chain joins TRBV6-6 and TRBJ2-5, with TRBD1 matching over 10 bases. Germline lookup yields CDR1 MNHNY and CDR2 SVGAGI (reference sequence). The CDR3 has 13 residues. V was pared by 6 bases and J by 14 bases, with 12 bases of the junction left unmatched. The CDR3 spells CASSTGTGAPFYF. The CDR3 DNA is TGTGCCAGCAGCACCGGGACAGGGGCCCCTTTTTACTTC.

This rearrangement joins TRBV13 to TRBJ2-5; D is unclear. The assigned J gene may be wrong: the sequence end matches TRBJ2-7 better. CDR1 and CDR2 (germline): PRHDT, FYEKMQ (reference sequence). CDR3 size: 14 residues. The CDR3 DNA reads TGTGCCAGCAGCCCCCGGGTTCAATCCTACGAGCAGTACTTC. It encodes CASSPRVQSYEQYF.

The chain carries TRBV7-2 and TRBJ2-2, with a possible D match to TRBD2 (5 bases). The CDR3 is 18 residues long. V lost 2 bases to trimming and J lost 7 bases, with 23 bases between them. Germline V gene sequence: CDR1 SGHTA, CDR2 FQGNSA. The CDR3 sequence: CASSLWWTPPFKGGELFF. CDR3 in DNA: TGTGCCAGCAGCTTATGGTGGACTCCGCCGTTTAAGGGCGGGGAGCTGTTTTTT.

In its sample, this clone was seen a few times. This chain uses TRBV6-5 with TRBJ2-7; 10 bases match TRBD2. Germline CDR1 is MNHEY and CDR2 is SVGAGI. The J segment lost 5 bases and the V segment lost 6 bases, leaving 7 bases of the junction unmatched. This CDR3 has 14 residues. In nucleotides, the CDR3 is TGTGCCAGCAGGGCGGTAGCGGGAGGCCACGAGCAGTACTTC. This translates into CASRAVAGGHEQYF.

The chain is built from TRBV6-5 and TRBJ1-1; no firm D call. V lost 8 bases and J lost 8, with 21 bases in between. Germline CDR1 MNHEY, CDR2 SVGAGI. The CDR3 spans 14 residues. As DNA, the CDR3 is TGTGCCAGCTCTACCCTCGGCGGAAATGGAGAAGCTTTCTTT. Translating gives CASSTLGGNGEAFF.